The present TCR beta chain was sequenced within a study of CXCR3-negative and CXCR3-positive naive CD8 T cells. Overall study results and limits: Memory cells showed distinct TRBV-TRBJ patterns, while the two naive subsets matched. Each naive subset displayed comparably high diversity, whereas memory CD8+ cells displayed much lower diversity.

The CDR3 loop spans 16 amino acids. Per germline, CDR1 MDHEN and CDR2 SYDVKM. Details on this clonotype: No antigen is known for it.

It was by 5' RACE with UMI labels that the TRB cDNA libraries were prepared. TCRdb re-analyzed the 5' RACE reads; it lists each CDR3 protein once, without DNA. The sample's table shows some 49,000 distinct CDR3 sequences. The receptor comes from a human donor in good health. Some clones in this sample may be carry-over from other donors' samples. The sequencing input was naive CXCR3- CD8+ T cells from blood. Subset meaning: CD45RO-CCR7+CD27+CD95- naive CD8+ T cells lacking CXCR3 (TNR3-). V and J are TRBV28 and TRBJ2-3; checking the TCRdb D call of TRBD1 is not possible without DNA. The CDR3 region is CASSLGPRYRPDTQYF.